Each of the 20 T cell receptor beta chains below was sequenced from the same sample in a study of metastatic and nonmetastatic thyroid tumors. No treatment of any kind had been given to any patient before thyroid surgery. TCRdb called clones again from the PCR reads with MiXCR. The sample consists of about 39,000 clones, about 20% of them appearing once. The sequencing input was tumor tissue. These TCRs come from a female donor with papillary thyroid cancer or a benign thyroid nodule (not recorded which). Some clones in this sample may be carry-over from other donors' samples.

This clone was detected a few times. A much more abundant neighbour one base away suggests this may be a read error. The final CDR3 position lacks the conserved phenylalanine or tryptophan, pointing to a likely read error. The rearrangement uses TRBV6-1 and TRBJ1-6; 10 bases match TRBD1. Germline values: CDR1 MNHNS, CDR2 SASEGT. The CDR3 is 15 amino acids. J was trimmed by 8 bases and V by 5 bases; bases with no gene match: 6. CDR3: CASSWPDRGDSPLHS. Here the CDR3 DNA reads TGTGCCAGCAGTTGGCCGGACAGGGGGGATTCACCCCTCCACTCT.

V is TRBV20-1 and J is TRBJ1-5; D perhaps matches TRBD1 (5 bases). Germline assignment: CDR1 DFQATT and CDR2 SNEGSKA (reference sequence). V lost 6 bases and J 7 bases, leaving 16 bases between the germline ends. The CDR3 runs to 13 residues. The CDR3 loop reads CSARGSPGQPQHF. CDR3 nucleotide sequence: TGCAGTGCGCGGGGGTCTCCTGGGCAGCCCCAGCATTTT.

This sequence joins TRBV2 and TRBJ2-1; perhaps TRBD2 as D (6 bases). V was cut by 7 bases and J by 6 bases, with 13 bases left in between. The CDR3 is 13 residues long. Germline CDR1 reads SNHLY; CDR2 reads FYNNEI. For the CDR3, the DNA is TGTGCCAGCAAACGGGAGAGTAGCAATGAGCAGTTCTTC. Its protein is CASKRESSNEQFF.

This clone was counted many times. The V and J genes are TRBV6-1 and TRBJ1-2, with a tentative D call TRBD1 (6 bases). CDR3 size: 13 residues. Trimming stripped 3 bases from V and 8 bases from J, with 13 bases between. Germline loops: CDR1 MNHNS, CDR2 SASEGT. CDR3 nucleotide sequence: TGTGCCAGCAGTGACCCAGGGGTTATGGGCTACACCTTC. This encodes CASSDPGVMGYTF.

By sample share, this clone is medium-sized. Other DNA sequences in this specimen translate into the identical CDR3. V gene TRBV5-1 combines with J gene TRBJ1-1; D not resolved. V was shortened by 4 bases and J by 7 bases, with 11 bases between the two germline ends. Germline values: CDR1 SGHRS, CDR2 YFSETQ. The CDR3 consists of 12 residues. The CDR3 DNA sequence: TGCGCCAGCAGCCCTGAGACCGGTGAAGCTTTCTTT. Translating it yields CASSPETGEAFF.

At least ten counts were recorded for this clone. The V and J genes are TRBV19 and TRBJ2-1, with 12 bases fitting TRBD2. Germline loops: CDR1 LNHDA, CDR2 SQIVND (reference sequence). The CDR3 has 16 residues. The V gene end was trimmed by 4 bases and the J gene end by 8 bases; junction bases not matched to a gene: 9. The CDR3 reads CASSRFLAGGNDEQFF. The CDR3 region has the DNA TGTGCCAGTAGTAGGTTTCTAGCGGGGGGGAACGATGAGCAGTTCTTC.

The table lists this clone with many counts. The same CDR3 arises from other DNA sequences in this sample as well. The chain combines TRBV5-1 with TRBJ2-5, with 14 bases matching TRBD2. The J segment lost 5 bases and the V segment lost 0 bases, leaving 6 bases of the junction unmatched. The CDR3 is made up of 17 amino acids. Germline loops: CDR1 SGHRS, CDR2 YFSETQ. The CDR3 spells CASSLVPGLAGGETQYF. The CDR3 DNA follows: TGCGCCAGCAGCTTGGTTCCCGGACTAGCGGGGGGTGAGACCCAGTACTTC.

With respect to this clone: Possible read error: a much larger clone is one base away. Other DNA sequences in this specimen translate into the identical CDR3. This chain connects TRBV29-1 to TRBJ1-5; D might be TRBD1 (5 bases). The germline V gene has CDR1 SQVTM and CDR2 ANQGSEA. This CDR3 region has 15 residues. Trimming cost V 6 bases and J 0 bases, with 15 bases left between them. This chain's CDR3 is CSVIVGPYSNQPQHF. Written as DNA, the CDR3 is TGCAGCGTGATCGTGGGGCCCTATAGCAATCAGCCCCAGCATTTT.

In this sample, this clone turned up a few times. This chain uses TRBV11-2 with TRBJ2-3; no clear D gene. Between the trimmed V and J ends, which lost 1 base and 0 bases, there was a span of 11 bases. The CDR3 sequence is 16 residues long. Germline V gene lookup returns CDR1 SGHAT and CDR2 FQNNGV. The CDR3 loop is CASSLGVTSSTDTQYF. The CDR3 coding sequence is TGTGCCAGCAGCTTAGGAGTCACTTCTAGCACAGATACGCAGTATTTT.

This clone was recorded a few times. One end of the junction is discordant with germline, which a read error may explain. The V and J genes are TRBV6-4 and TRBJ2-5; TRBD1 is a possible D gene (5 bases). The CDR3 spans 15 residues. CDR1 is MRHNA and CDR2 is SNTAGT in the germline V gene. The CDR3 DNA reads TGTGCCAGCAGTCCAGGACAAGACTTGAGAGAGACCCAATACTTC. This gives the protein CASSPGQDLRETQYF.

J is TRBJ1-2 and V is TRBV19; 9 bases line up with TRBD1. Losses at the gene ends were 5 bases for V and 3 bases for J; bases not matched to a gene: 10. Germline values: CDR1 LNHDA, CDR2 SQIVND (reference sequence). The CDR3 spans 16 residues. The CDR3 DNA reads TGTGCCAGTAGTGGCCGGGACAGGGTGCTCGACTATGGCTACACCTTC. It translates to CASSGRDRVLDYGYTF.

This clone was counted at least ten times. This chain links TRBV6-2 or TRBV6-3 with TRBJ2-2, with D hard to call. Germline CDR1 is MNHEY and CDR2 is SVGEGT. Trimming cost V 5 bases and J 4 bases, with 8 bases left between them. This CDR3 region has 13 residues. CDR3 residues: CASSHFLTGELFF. The CDR3 region has the DNA TGTGCCAGCAGTCACTTCCTCACCGGGGAGCTGTTTTTT.

This clone has a count of ten or more. The rearrangement uses TRBV6-1 and TRBJ2-7; tentatively, D is TRBD1 (6 bases). This CDR3 contains 13 residues. V gave up 6 bases and J gave up 5 bases, with 14 bases separating them. Germline assignment: CDR1 MNHNS and CDR2 SASEGT. The CDR3 spells CASSPQGYDEQYF. As DNA, the CDR3 is TGTGCCAGCAGCCCCCAGGGGTACGACGAGCAGTACTTC.

The CDR3 DNA sequence: TGTGCCAGCAGCTCAGCCCCTCCTACAAGGGGGAATGAAAAACTGTTTTTT. It is translated as CASSSAPPTRGNEKLFF. This chain links TRBV7-2 with TRBJ1-4, with D possibly being TRBD1 (6 bases). The CDR3 consists of 17 residues. CDR1 and CDR2 (germline): SGHTA, FQGNSA. Deletions cut 4 bases from V and 5 bases from J, with 20 bases between.

This clone was counted many times. The J gene is TRBJ2-7, the V gene TRBV7-6; maybe TRBD2 (5 bases). V dropped 1 base and J dropped 4 bases, with 11 bases sitting between them. Germline lookup yields CDR1 SGHVS and CDR2 FNYEAQ. The CDR3 covers 14 residues. CDR3 nucleotide sequence: TGTGCCAGCAGCTTAGGAGGGAGAGGTTACGAGCAGTACTTC. It is translated as CASSLGGRGYEQYF.

This clone was counted a few times. The gene calls are TRBV6-2 or TRBV6-3 and TRBJ2-1; D is unresolved. Germline-derived CDR1 and CDR2 are MNHEY and SVGEGT. Trimming removed 0 bases at V and 7 bases at J, with 10 bases between. There are 14 residues in the CDR3. CDR3 in amino acids: CASSYSSLGNEQFF. The CDR3 region has the DNA TGTGCCAGCAGTTACTCGAGTCTGGGGAATGAGCAGTTCTTC.

This clone has a count of ten or more. A read error may account for a junction end that differs from germline. This same CDR3 is encoded by further DNA sequences in the sample. The chain couples TRBV5-1 to TRBJ1-4; D is unclear. Looked up from germline, CDR1 is SGHRS and CDR2 is YFSETQ. There are 16 residues in the CDR3. The CDR3 spells CASSLRGPGPNEKLFF. For the CDR3, the DNA is TGCGCCAGCAGCTTGAGAGGACCCGGACCCAATGAAAAACTGTTTTTC. Looking up the rest from reference TRBV5-1 and TRBJ1-4 gives the full variable domain: KAGVTQTPRYLIKTRGQQVTLSCSPISGHRSVSWYQQTPGQGLQFLFEYFSETQRNKGNFPGRFSGRQFSNSRSEMNVSTLELGDSALYLCASSLRGPGPNEKLFFGSGTQLSVL.

This clone occurred many times. This specimen includes other DNA sequences encoding the same CDR3. The chain combines TRBV25-1 with TRBJ2-3, with D possibly matching TRBD1 (5 bases). V was shortened by 3 bases and J by 4 bases, with 11 bases between the two germline ends. CDR1 and CDR2 from the germline V gene are MGHDK and SYGVNS. The CDR3 length is 14 residues. The CDR3: CASSEWGAADTQYF. The CDR3 nucleotides read TGTGCCAGCAGTGAGTGGGGCGCAGCAGATACGCAGTATTTT.

This clone showed up many times. This sequence joins TRBV7-3 and TRBJ2-7, with D possibly TRBD1 on 6 matching bases. CDR1 is SGHTA, CDR2 FQGTGA, per germline. Trimming shortened V by 0 bases and J by 2 bases, and 14 bases separated the two germline ends. The CDR3 contains 16 residues. DNA of the CDR3: TGTGCCAGCAGCTTAACGATCCCCGACAGGACCTACGAGCAGTACTTC. This sequence encodes CASSLTIPDRTYEQYF.

Of note for this clone: This may be a read error: a much more frequent sequence differs by one nucleotide. The CDR3 loop is CAIGYSNEQFF. In nucleotides, the CDR3 is TGTGCCATCGGTTACTCCAATGAGCAGTTCTTC. The V call is TRBV6-5, the J call TRBJ2-1; D remains ambiguous. The CDR3 runs 11 residues. Trimming shortened V by 10 bases and J by 6 bases, and 10 bases separated the two germline ends. Germline values: CDR1 MNHEY, CDR2 SVGAGI.